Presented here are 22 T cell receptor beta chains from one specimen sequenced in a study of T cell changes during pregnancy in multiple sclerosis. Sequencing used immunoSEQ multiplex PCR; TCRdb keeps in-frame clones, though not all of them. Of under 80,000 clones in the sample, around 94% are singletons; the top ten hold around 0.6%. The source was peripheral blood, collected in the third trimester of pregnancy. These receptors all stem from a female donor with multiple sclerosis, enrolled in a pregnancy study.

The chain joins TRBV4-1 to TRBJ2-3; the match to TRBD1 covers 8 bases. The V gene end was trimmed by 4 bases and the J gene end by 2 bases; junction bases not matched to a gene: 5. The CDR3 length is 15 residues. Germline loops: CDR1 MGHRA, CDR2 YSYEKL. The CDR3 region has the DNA TGCGCCAGCAGCCGCGGGACAGGTAACACAGATACGCAGTATTTT. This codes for CASSRGTGNTDTQYF.

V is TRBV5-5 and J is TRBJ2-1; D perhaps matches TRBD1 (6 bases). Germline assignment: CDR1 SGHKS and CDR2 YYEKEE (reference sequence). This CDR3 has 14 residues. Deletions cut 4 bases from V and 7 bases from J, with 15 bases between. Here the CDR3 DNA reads TGTGCCAGCAGCCCCCCAACAGGGTTGAATGAGCAGTTCTTC. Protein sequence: CASSPPTGLNEQFF.

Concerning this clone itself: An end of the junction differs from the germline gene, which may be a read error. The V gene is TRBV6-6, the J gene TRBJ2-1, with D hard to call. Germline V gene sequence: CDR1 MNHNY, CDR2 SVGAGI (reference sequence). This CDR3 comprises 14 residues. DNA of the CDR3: TGTGCCAGCAGGCTAGAGGCACTGCGCAATGGGCAGTTCTTC. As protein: CASRLEALRNGQFF.

The CDR3 region is CASSRDRTYEQYF. CDR3 sequence (DNA): TGTGCCAGCAGCCGCGACAGGACTTACGAGCAGTACTTC. The chain couples TRBV6-6 to TRBJ2-7; D is possibly TRBD1 (6 bases). CDR3 length: 13 residues. V shed 6 bases and J shed 4 bases, with 13 bases lying between them. CDR1 is MNHNY, CDR2 SVGAGI, per germline (reference sequence).

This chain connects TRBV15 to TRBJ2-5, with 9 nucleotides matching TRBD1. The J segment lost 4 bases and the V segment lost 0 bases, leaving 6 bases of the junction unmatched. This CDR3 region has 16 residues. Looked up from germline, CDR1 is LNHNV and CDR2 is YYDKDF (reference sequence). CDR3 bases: TGTGCCACCAGCAGAGATTTGGGACAGGGTAGAGAGACCCAGTACTTC. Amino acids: CATSRDLGQGRETQYF. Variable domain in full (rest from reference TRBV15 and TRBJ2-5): DAMVIQNPRYQVTQFGKPVTLSCSQTLNHNVMYWYQQKSSQAPKLLFHYYDKDFNNEADTPDNFQSRRPNTSFCFLDIRSPGLGDTAMYLCATSRDLGQGRETQYFGPGTRLLVL.

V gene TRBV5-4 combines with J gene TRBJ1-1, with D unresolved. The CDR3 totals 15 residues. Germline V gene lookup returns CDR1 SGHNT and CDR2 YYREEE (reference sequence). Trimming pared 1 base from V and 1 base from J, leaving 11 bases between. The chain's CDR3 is CASSLFGAGNTEAFF. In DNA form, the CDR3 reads TGTGCCAGCAGCTTGTTCGGAGCGGGGAACACTGAAGCTTTCTTT.

The CDR3 coding sequence is TGTGCCAGTACCGGACAGGGTGTGCTTGAAGCTTTCTTT. As protein: CASTGQGVLEAFF. The chain is built from TRBV19 and TRBJ1-1; 8 nucleotides align to TRBD1. The germline V gene encodes CDR1 LNHDA and CDR2 SQIVND (reference sequence). The V and J ends lost 7 bases and 7 bases, in that order; junction bases with no gene match: 8. The CDR3 totals 13 residues. Looking up the rest from reference TRBV19 and TRBJ1-1 gives the full variable domain: DGGITQSPKYLFRKEGQNVTLSCEQNLNHDAMYWYRQDPGQGLRLIYYSQIVNDFQKGDIAEGYSVSREKKESFPLTVTSAQKNPTAFYLCASTGQGVLEAFFGQGTRLTVV.

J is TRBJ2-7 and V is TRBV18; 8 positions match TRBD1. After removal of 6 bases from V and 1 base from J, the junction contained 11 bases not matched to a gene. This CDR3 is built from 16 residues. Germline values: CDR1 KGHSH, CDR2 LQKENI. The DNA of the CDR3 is TGTGCCAGCTCGCCGGGACAGGCCTCCGTTTCCTACGAGCAGTACTTC. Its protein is CASSPGQASVSYEQYF.

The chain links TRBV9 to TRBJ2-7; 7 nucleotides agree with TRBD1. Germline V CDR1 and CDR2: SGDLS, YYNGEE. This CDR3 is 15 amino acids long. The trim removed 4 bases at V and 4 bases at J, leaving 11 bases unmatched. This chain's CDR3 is CASSIQAGTVYEQYF. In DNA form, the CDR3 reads TGTGCCAGCAGCATCCAAGCCGGGACAGTTTACGAGCAGTACTTC.

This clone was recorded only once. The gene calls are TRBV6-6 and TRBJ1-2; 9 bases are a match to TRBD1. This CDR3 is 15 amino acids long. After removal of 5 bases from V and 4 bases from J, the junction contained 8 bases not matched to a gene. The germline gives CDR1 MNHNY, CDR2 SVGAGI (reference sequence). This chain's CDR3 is CASSSPGQGIYGYTF. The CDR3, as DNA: TGTGCCAGCAGTAGTCCGGGACAGGGTATCTATGGCTACACCTTC.

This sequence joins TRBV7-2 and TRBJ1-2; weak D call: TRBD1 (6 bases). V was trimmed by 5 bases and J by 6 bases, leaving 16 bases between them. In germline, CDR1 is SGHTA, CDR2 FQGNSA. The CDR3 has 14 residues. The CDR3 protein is CASSRKKQGDGYTF. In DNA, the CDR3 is TGTGCCAGCAGCCGCAAAAAACAGGGAGATGGCTACACCTTC. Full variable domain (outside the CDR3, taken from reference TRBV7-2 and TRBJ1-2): GAGVSQSPSNKVTEKGKDVELRCDPISGHTALYWYRQSLGQGLEFLIYFQGNSAPDKSGLPSDRFSAERTGGSVSTLTIQRTQQEDSAVYLCASSRKKQGDGYTFGSGTRLTVV.

The CDR3 nucleotides are TGTGCCAGCTCGGGGACCGGGGAGCTGTTTTTT. This codes for CASSGTGELFF. This rearrangement joins TRBV11-1 to TRBJ2-2; maybe TRBD2 (5 bases). This CDR3 comprises 11 residues. V lost 8 bases, J lost 5 bases, and 6 bases lay in between. In germline, CDR1 is SGHAT, CDR2 FQDESV (reference sequence).

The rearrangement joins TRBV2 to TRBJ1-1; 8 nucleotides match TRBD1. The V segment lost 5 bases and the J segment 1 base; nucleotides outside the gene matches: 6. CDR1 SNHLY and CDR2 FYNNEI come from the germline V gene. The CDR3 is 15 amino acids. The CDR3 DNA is TGTGCCAGCAGTATCTGGACAGGGTCGAACACTGAAGCTTTCTTT. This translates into CASSIWTGSNTEAFF.

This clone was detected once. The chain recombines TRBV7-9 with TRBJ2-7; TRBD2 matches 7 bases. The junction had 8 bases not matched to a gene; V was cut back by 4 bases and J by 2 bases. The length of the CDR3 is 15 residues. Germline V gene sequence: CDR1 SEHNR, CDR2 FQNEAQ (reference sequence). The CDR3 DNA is TGTGCCAGCAGCTCGACGGGTGGGGGGGCCTACGAGCAGTACTTC. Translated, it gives CASSSTGGGAYEQYF. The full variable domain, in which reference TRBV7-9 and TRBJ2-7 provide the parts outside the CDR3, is DTGVSQNPRHKITKRGQNVTFRCDPISEHNRLYWYRQTLGQGPEFLTYFQNEAQLEKSRLLSDRFSAERPKGSFSTLEIQRTEQGDSAMYLCASSSTGGGAYEQYFGPGTRLTVT.

CDR3 bases: TGTGCCAGTAGTATAGCCGCGACAGGGGAACACGAGCAGTACTTC. This translates into CASSIAATGEHEQYF. The chain has TRBV19 and TRBJ2-7; 8 positions match TRBD1. Germline assignment: CDR1 LNHDA and CDR2 SQIVND (reference sequence). Losses at the gene ends were 1 base for V and 5 bases for J; bases not matched to a gene: 7. The CDR3 covers 15 residues.

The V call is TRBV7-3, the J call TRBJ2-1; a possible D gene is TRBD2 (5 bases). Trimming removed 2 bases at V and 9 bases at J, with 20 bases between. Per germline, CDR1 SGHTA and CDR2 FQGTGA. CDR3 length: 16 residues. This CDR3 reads CASSLSGRPFLAEQFF. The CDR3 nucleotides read TGTGCCAGCAGCTTATCGGGAAGACCGTTTCTCGCTGAGCAGTTCTTC. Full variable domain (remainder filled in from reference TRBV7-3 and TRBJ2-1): GAGVSQTPSNKVTEKGKYVELRCDPISGHTALYWYRQSLGQGPEFLIYFQGTGAADDSGLPNDRFFAVRPEGSVSTLKIQRTERGDSAVYLCASSLSGRPFLAEQFFGPGTRLTVL.

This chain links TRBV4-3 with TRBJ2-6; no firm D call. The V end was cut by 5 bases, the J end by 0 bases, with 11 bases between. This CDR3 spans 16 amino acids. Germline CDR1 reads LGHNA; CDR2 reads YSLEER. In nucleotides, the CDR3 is TGCGCCAGCAGCGGAGTCGTGAGCTCTGGGGCCAACGTCCTGACTTTC. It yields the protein CASSGVVSSGANVLTF.

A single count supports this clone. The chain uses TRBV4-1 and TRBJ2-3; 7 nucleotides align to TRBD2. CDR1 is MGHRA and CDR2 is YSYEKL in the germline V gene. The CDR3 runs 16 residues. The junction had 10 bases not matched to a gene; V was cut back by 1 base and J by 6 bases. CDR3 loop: CASSQGALAVVDTQYF. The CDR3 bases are TGCGCCAGCAGCCAAGGAGCTCTAGCGGTGGTGGATACGCAGTATTTT.

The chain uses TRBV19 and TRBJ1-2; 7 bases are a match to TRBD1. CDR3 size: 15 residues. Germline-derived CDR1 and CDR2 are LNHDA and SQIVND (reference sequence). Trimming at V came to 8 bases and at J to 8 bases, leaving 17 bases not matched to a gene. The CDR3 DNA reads TGTGCCAGTCAGATCGGGACAGTGGCCTCATGGGGCTACACCTTC. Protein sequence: CASQIGTVASWGYTF.

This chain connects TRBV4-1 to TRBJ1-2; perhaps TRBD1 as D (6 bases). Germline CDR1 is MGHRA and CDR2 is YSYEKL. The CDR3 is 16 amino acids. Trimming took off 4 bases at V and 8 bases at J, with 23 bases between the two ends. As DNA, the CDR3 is TGCGCCAGCAGCCCCTTAACAGCTCCCTTGAGGGGGGGCTACACCTTC. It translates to CASSPLTAPLRGGYTF.

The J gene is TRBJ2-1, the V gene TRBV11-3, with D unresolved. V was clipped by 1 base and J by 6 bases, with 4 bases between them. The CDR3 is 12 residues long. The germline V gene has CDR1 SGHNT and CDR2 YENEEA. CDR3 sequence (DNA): TGTGCCAGCAGCTTAGGGGCCAATGAGCAGTTCTTC. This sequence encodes CASSLGANEQFF.

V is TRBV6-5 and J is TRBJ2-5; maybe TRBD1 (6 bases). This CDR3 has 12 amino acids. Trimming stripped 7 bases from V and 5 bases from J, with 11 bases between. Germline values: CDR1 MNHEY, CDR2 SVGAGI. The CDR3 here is CASTGARETQYF. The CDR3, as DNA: TGTGCCAGCACAGGGGCTCGGGAGACCCAGTACTTC.